One and the same sample provided the 30 T cell receptor beta chains below, sequenced in a study of T-cell memory formation after mild COVID-19. TCRdb called the 5' RACE reads again in MiXCR, with one record for every CDR3 protein. The table lists 350,000 to 550,000 distinct CDR3 sequences, roughly 18% of them singletons. The sequenced material came from PBMCs or a T cell subset sorted from them (not recorded which). The receptors shown here come from a man aged 18 to 30 who had mild COVID-19 (a few samples of this study predate the infection). Cell type and time point are not known.

This chain uses TRBV18 with TRBJ1-5; D not resolved. With 0 bases removed from V and 4 bases from J, the gap between germline ends came to 13 bases. Germline CDR1 is KGHSH and CDR2 is LQKENI. The CDR3 spans 16 residues. In DNA, the CDR3 is TGTGCCAGCTCACCACCCGGACGGGGAAGGAATCAGCCCCAGCATTTT. Amino acids: CASSPPGRGRNQPQHF. Full variable domain (missing parts from reference TRBV18 and TRBJ1-5): NAGVMQNPRHLVRRRGQEARLRCSPMKGHSHVYWYRQLPEEGLKFMVYLQKENIIDESGMPKERFSAEFPKEGPSILRIQQVVRGDSAAYFCASSPPGRGRNQPQHFGDGTRLSIL.

This clonotype was found a few times. The chain recombines TRBV2 with TRBJ1-5; no clear D gene. Germline V gene sequence: CDR1 SNHLY, CDR2 FYNNEI. Trimming stripped 1 base from V and 1 base from J, with 11 bases between. The CDR3 consists of 16 residues. As DNA, the CDR3 is TGTGCCAGCAGTGAAGTACAAATGATAAGCAATCAGCCCCAGCATTTT. Translating it yields CASSEVQMISNQPQHF.

This clonotype was recorded a few times. This chain links TRBV6-5 with TRBJ1-6; D gene ambiguous. This CDR3 has 15 residues. Germline V CDR1 and CDR2: MNHEY, SVGAGI. The ends were cut back, 8 bases at V and 0 bases at J, with 11 bases in the middle. In DNA, the CDR3 is TGTGCCAGCCAATTGATGAGCTCCTATAATTCACCCCTCCACTTT. It translates to CASQLMSSYNSPLHF.

The table lists this clonotype with many counts. This rearrangement joins TRBV3-1 to TRBJ2-1; TRBD1 is a possible D gene (6 bases). This CDR3 is built from 15 residues. Deletions cut 3 bases from V and 4 bases from J, with 13 bases between. Germline assignment: CDR1 LGHDT and CDR2 YNNKEL (reference sequence). The CDR3 loop is CASSHTGQIYNEQFF. The CDR3 coding sequence is TGTGCCAGCAGCCACACCGGACAGATATACAATGAGCAGTTCTTC.

V usage is TRBV6-2 or TRBV6-3 and J usage is TRBJ1-6; D gene unclear. The CDR3 is 13 residues long. Trimming took off 7 bases at V and 14 bases at J, with 18 bases between the two ends. Germline values: CDR1 MNHEY, CDR2 SVGEGT. As DNA, the CDR3 is TGTGCCAGCACCGATGGTGGTTTTCAAACCCTCCACTTT. This gives the protein CASTDGGFQTLHF.

This clonotype was found a few times. The V gene is TRBV7-6, the J gene TRBJ2-3; the match to TRBD2 covers 15 bases. The CDR3 covers 17 residues. With V trimmed by 0 bases and J by 4 bases, 2 bases remained unmatched. The germline V gene has CDR1 SGHVS and CDR2 FNYEAQ. As DNA, the CDR3 is TGTGCCAGCAGCTTAGCAGGACTAGCGGGGGGGGCAGATACGCAGTATTTT. This sequence encodes CASSLAGLAGGADTQYF.

The chain couples TRBV20-1 to TRBJ1-1, with D unresolved. The CDR3 length is 11 residues. V was pared by 3 bases and J by 10 bases, with 12 bases between. Germline assignment: CDR1 DFQATT and CDR2 SNEGSKA (reference sequence). The CDR3 region has the DNA TGCAGTGCTAGGGGGAAGATGGGAGCTTTCTTT. Protein: CSARGKMGAFF.

The genes are TRBV11-1 and TRBJ2-2; D ambiguous. The V and J ends lost 1 base and 7 bases respectively, with 10 bases between them. Germline CDR1 is SGHAT and CDR2 is FQDESV (reference sequence). The length of the CDR3 is 14 residues. The CDR3 region is CASSLVANYGELFF. The CDR3 region has the DNA TGTGCCAGCAGCTTAGTCGCTAATTACGGGGAGCTGTTTTTT. Full variable domain (rest looked up from reference TRBV11-1 and TRBJ2-2): EAEVAQSPRYKITEKSQAVAFWCDPISGHATLYWYRQILGQGPELLVQFQDESVVDDSQLPKDRFSAERLKGVDSTLKIQPAELGDSAMYLCASSLVANYGELFFGEGSRLTVL.

This clonotype was found a few times. The chain couples TRBV5-4 to TRBJ2-3, with 9 bases that match TRBD2. From germline, CDR1 is SGHNT and CDR2 YYREEE (reference sequence). This CDR3 has 15 residues. The V gene end was trimmed by 5 bases and the J gene end by 1 base; junction bases not matched to a gene: 5. CDR3 nucleotide sequence: TGTGCCAGCAGTAGCGCTAGCGGGGGCACAGATACGCAGTATTTT. The encoded protein is CASSSASGGTDTQYF.

This clonotype was counted only a few times. V and J are TRBV20-1 and TRBJ1-5, with no clear D. V shed 0 bases and J shed 4 bases, with 4 bases lying between them. Per germline, CDR1 DFQATT and CDR2 SNEGSKA (reference sequence). This CDR3 region has 12 residues. This CDR3 is CSARETNQPQHF. The CDR3 DNA is TGCAGTGCTAGAGAGACTAATCAGCCCCAGCATTTT.

This clonotype was observed a few times. CDR3 loop: CASSAPSGPSSGNTIYF. The CDR3 bases are TGTGCCAGCAGCGCCCCATCGGGACCGAGCTCTGGAAACACCATATATTTT. V usage is TRBV9 and J usage is TRBJ1-3; possibly TRBD1 for D (5 bases). Germline CDR1 and CDR2: SGDLS and YYNGEE. Trimming left V 3 bases short and J 0 bases short, with 16 bases between. This CDR3 is 17 amino acids long.

This rearrangement joins TRBV19 to TRBJ1-6; possible D gene TRBD1, 6 bases. V lost 7 bases and J 10 bases, leaving 20 bases between the germline ends. This CDR3 spans 15 amino acids. Germline CDR1 and CDR2: LNHDA and SQIVND (reference sequence). CDR3 sequence (DNA): TGTGCCAGTAAGTGGCAGGGGCCTTTTAACTCACCCCTCCACTTT. It specifies CASKWQGPFNSPLHF.

This rearrangement joins TRBV7-9 to TRBJ1-1; possibly TRBD1 for D (6 bases). The CDR3 totals 14 residues. Germline V gene lookup returns CDR1 SEHNR and CDR2 FQNEAQ (reference sequence). Trimming pared 3 bases from V and 4 bases from J, leaving 12 bases between. CDR3 coding DNA: TGTGCCAGCAGCTTCGCACAGGGTACCACTGAAGCTTTCTTT. This translates into CASSFAQGTTEAFF.

The chain links TRBV12-3 or TRBV12-4 to TRBJ2-7; no clear D. The V end was cut by 3 bases, the J end by 3 bases, with 15 bases between. CDR3 length: 15 amino acids. The CDR3 reads CASSFEAEIFYEQYF. CDR3 nucleotide sequence: TGTGCCAGCAGTTTTGAGGCAGAAATATTCTACGAGCAGTACTTC.

This clonotype was counted a few times. The V call is TRBV28, the J call TRBJ1-5; D not resolved. The CDR3 consists of 15 residues. V gave up 2 bases and J gave up 0 bases, with 8 bases separating them. CDR1 and CDR2 (germline): MDHEN, SYDVKM. CDR3 sequence (DNA): TGTGCCAGCAGTTTAGGAGCCAATAGCAATCAGCCCCAGCATTTT. It codes for CASSLGANSNQPQHF.

The chain recombines TRBV7-9 with TRBJ2-5; D might be TRBD2 (6 bases). CDR3 length equals 16 residues. CDR1 and CDR2 (germline): SEHNR, FQNEAQ (reference sequence). V lost 1 base and J 0 bases, leaving 12 bases between the germline ends. The chain's CDR3 is CASSLGSRGYQETQYF. CDR3 sequence (DNA): TGTGCCAGCAGCTTAGGTAGTCGGGGGTACCAAGAGACCCAGTACTTC. The complete variable domain, with remaining parts taken from reference TRBV7-9 and TRBJ2-5, reads DTGVSQNPRHKITKRGQNVTFRCDPISEHNRLYWYRQTLGQGPEFLTYFQNEAQLEKSRLLSDRFSAERPKGSFSTLEIQRTEQGDSAMYLCASSLGSRGYQETQYFGPGTRLLVL.

This chain connects TRBV6-5 to TRBJ2-2; no definite D call. CDR3 length: 15 amino acids. Trimming removed 2 bases from V and 4 bases from J, with 11 bases in between. CDR1 is MNHEY, CDR2 SVGAGI, per germline. The CDR3, as DNA: TGTGCCAGCAGTTACGCCGGGCTATTCACCGGGGAGCTGTTTTTT. This translates into CASSYAGLFTGELFF.

V is TRBV2 and J is TRBJ2-5; D may be TRBD1 or TRBD2 (5 bases each). The germline V gene has CDR1 SNHLY and CDR2 FYNNEI. The germline V and J ends were trimmed by 1 base and 7 bases, with 10 bases remaining between them. CDR3 length: 13 residues. Written as DNA, the CDR3 is TGTGCCAGCAGTGAAGAGAGGGGCGCGACCCAGTACTTC. As protein: CASSEERGATQYF.

The genes are TRBV4-2 and TRBJ2-2; D is perhaps TRBD2 (6 bases). Germline CDR1 LGHNA, CDR2 YNFKEQ. V lost 0 bases and J lost 9, with 11 bases in between. The CDR3 totals 14 residues. CDR3 sequence reads: CASSQDRRGWELFF. In DNA form, the CDR3 reads TGTGCCAGCAGCCAAGATCGGAGGGGCTGGGAGCTGTTTTTT.

This rearrangement joins TRBV6-5 to TRBJ1-4, with 8 bases aligning to TRBD1. This CDR3 region has 16 residues. The J segment lost 7 bases and the V segment lost 7 bases, leaving 14 bases of the junction unmatched. The germline gives CDR1 MNHEY, CDR2 SVGAGI. The CDR3 DNA reads as TGTGCCAGCACCCCCGGCGGTCAGGGGGCGTTTGAAAAACTGTTTTTT. It is translated as CASTPGGQGAFEKLFF.

This clonotype was detected only a few times. The chain is built from TRBV29-1 and TRBJ2-7; TRBD2 is a possible D gene (5 bases). The V end was cut by 7 bases, the J end by 1 base, with 17 bases between. The CDR3 consists of 14 residues. Looked up from germline, CDR1 is SQVTM and CDR2 is ANQGSEA. CDR3 in DNA: TGCAGCGCCGGAGGCGGAGGTCGTTCCTACGAGCAGTACTTC. It specifies CSAGGGGRSYEQYF.

In DNA, the CDR3 is TGTGCCAGTAGTATAGGGGGCAGGGGCGGTGATCAGCCCCAGCATTTT. Translated: CASSIGGRGGDQPQHF. V usage is TRBV19 and J usage is TRBJ1-5; the D gene is possibly TRBD1 (6 bases). Looked up from germline, CDR1 is LNHDA and CDR2 is SQIVND (reference sequence). This CDR3 contains 16 residues. V was trimmed by 1 base and J by 5 bases, leaving 15 bases between them.

In its sample, this clonotype was seen a few times. The chain links TRBV7-9 to TRBJ2-2; D call uncertain. The CDR3 extends over 13 amino acids. Trimming took off 4 bases at V and 6 bases at J, with 9 bases between the two ends. Germline V gene lookup returns CDR1 SEHNR and CDR2 FQNEAQ (reference sequence). CDR3 DNA: TGTGCCAGCAGCTCCACTTATTCCGGGGAGCTGTTTTTT. Translated, it gives CASSSTYSGELFF.

The chain carries TRBV6-5 and TRBJ1-2; the match to TRBD1 covers 8 bases. In germline, CDR1 is MNHEY, CDR2 SVGAGI. The V segment lost 0 bases and the J segment 7 bases; nucleotides outside the gene matches: 7. The CDR3 sequence is 15 residues long. The CDR3 DNA sequence: TGTGCCAGCAGTTACTCCGGGACAGGTCGGAGTGGCTACACCTTC. Protein product: CASSYSGTGRSGYTF.

This clonotype showed up just a few times. The V and J genes are TRBV12-3 or TRBV12-4 and TRBJ1-3, with unresolved D. V lost 6 bases to trimming and J lost 4 bases, with 13 bases between them. The CDR3 totals 14 residues. DNA of the CDR3: TGTGCCAGCAGCCTCAGACTGGGCGGAAACACCATATATTTT. Translating it yields CASSLRLGGNTIYF.

The V and J genes are TRBV5-6 and TRBJ2-3; 12 nucleotides agree with TRBD1. CDR1 is SGHDT and CDR2 is YYEEEE in the germline V gene. This CDR3 contains 15 residues. J lost 7 bases, V lost 4 bases, and 7 bases had no gene match. CDR3 sequence (DNA): TGTGCCAGCAGCCGGGGGACAGGGGGCGGAAATACGCAGTATTTT. Amino acids: CASSRGTGGGNTQYF.

J is TRBJ2-5 and V is TRBV28; the D gene is possibly TRBD2 (7 bases). In germline, CDR1 is MDHEN, CDR2 SYDVKM. This CDR3 comprises 14 residues. The V gene lost 6 bases and the J gene lost 1 base, with 12 bases spanning the gap. CDR3 coding DNA: TGTGCCAGCAGATTCGGGGGGCCCCAAGAGACCCAGTACTTC. Amino acid sequence: CASRFGGPQETQYF.

The chain has TRBV7-9 and TRBJ2-7; perhaps TRBD2 as D (6 bases). Germline CDR1 SEHNR, CDR2 FQNEAQ (reference sequence). This CDR3 has 15 amino acids. V lost 1 base and J 2 bases, leaving 12 bases between the germline ends. As DNA, the CDR3 is TGTGCCAGCAGCTTAGTTGGGGAGGTCACCTACGAGCAGTACTTC. This gives the protein CASSLVGEVTYEQYF. Based on the CDR3 plus reference TRBV7-9 and TRBJ2-7, the full variable domain is DTGVSQNPRHKITKRGQNVTFRCDPISEHNRLYWYRQTLGQGPEFLTYFQNEAQLEKSRLLSDRFSAERPKGSFSTLEIQRTEQGDSAMYLCASSLVGEVTYEQYFGPGTRLTVT.

The chain joins TRBV12-3 or TRBV12-4 to TRBJ2-7; no firm D call. Trimming left V 3 bases short and J 2 bases short, with 5 bases between. The CDR3 sequence is 12 residues long. CDR3 coding DNA: TGTGCCAGCAGTTTGAATACCTACGAGCAGTACTTC. It codes for CASSLNTYEQYF.

This clonotype was seen only once. The chain combines TRBV6-2 or TRBV6-3 with TRBJ2-1, with D perhaps assigned TRBD1 or TRBD2 (5 bases each). The length of the CDR3 is 15 residues. CDR1 and CDR2 from the germline V gene are MNHEY and SVGEGT. V dropped 6 bases and J dropped 0 bases, with 12 bases sitting between them. CDR3 DNA sequence: TGTGCCAGCAGCCGGGACGGACCCTCCTACAATGAGCAGTTCTTC. Its protein product is CASSRDGPSYNEQFF.